The clone carrying this TCR beta chain was observed many times. This entry belongs to a study of regulatory T cells in long-lasting Graves disease. The TCR beta library used iRepertoire HTBI primers with Arm-PCR amplification of CDR3. Via MiXCR, TCRdb re-called the multiplex PCR reads, giving one row per CDR3 protein. There are about 430,000 distinct CDR3 sequences in the sample; under 25% occur only once, and 14% lies in the top ten. Time point: persistent/refractory GD, antithyroid drugs over 5 years with positive TRAb. PBMC-derived RNA was used for the TCR library. This CDR3 is 17 amino acids long. V shed 0 bases, J shed 5 bases, and the junction held 11 bases outside the gene matches. Germline CDR1 reads MGHRA; CDR2 reads YSYEKL.

V and J are TRBV4-1 and TRBJ2-7; 9 positions match TRBD2. This clonotype originated in a female donor with Graves disease. The sequenced sample was peripheral blood mononuclear cells (PBMCs), obtained when the disease was refractory, from a patient treated with antithyroid drugs. The CDR3 spells CASSQDDGREGLHEQYF. DNA for the CDR3: TGCGCCAGCAGCCAAGACGACGGGCGGGAGGGCCTCCACGAGCAGTACTTC.